What follows are 24 T cell receptor beta chains derived from one specimen sequenced in a study of early T cells in non-severe SARS-CoV-2 infection. One entry per CDR3 protein, called by TCRdb with MiXCR from the 5' RACE reads. The sample carries some 28,000 distinct CDR3 sequences, roughly 4.8% recorded once. The sample comprised whole blood. These receptors were taken from an adult who was a healthcare worker with PCR-confirmed SARS-CoV-2 infection or an uninfected control (not recorded which).

This clonotype was seen ten or more times. The chain combines TRBV28 with TRBJ2-7, with 7 bases lining up with TRBD1. The CDR3 covers 18 residues. Trimming at V came to 2 bases and at J to 0 bases, leaving 13 bases not matched to a gene. The germline V gene encodes CDR1 MDHEN and CDR2 SYDVKM. The CDR3 reads CASSLDRDRVRGSYEQYF. In DNA, the CDR3 is TGTGCCAGCAGTTTAGATCGCGACAGGGTTAGAGGCTCCTACGAGCAGTACTTC.

A few counts support this clonotype. The rearrangement uses TRBV24-1 and TRBJ2-2; tentatively, D is TRBD2 (7 bases). V was clipped by 5 bases and J by 9 bases, with 12 bases between them. This CDR3 has 13 amino acids. Germline CDR1 reads KGHDR; CDR2 reads SFDVKD. The CDR3 nucleotides are TGTGCCACCAGTGCGGGGGGCTCTCGGGAGCTGTTTTTT. Encoded protein: CATSAGGSRELFF.

This clonotype has more than one count but fewer than ten. V and J are TRBV6-6 and TRBJ2-4, with TRBD2 matching 11 bases. There are 17 residues in the CDR3. The V gene's germline CDR1 is MNHNY and CDR2 SVGAGI (reference sequence). Trimming took 1 base from V and 8 from J; bases not matched to a gene: 10. CDR3 region: CASSYLGSGGALDIQYF. DNA of the CDR3: TGTGCCAGCAGTTACTTGGGTAGCGGGGGGGCCTTGGACATTCAGTACTTC.

CDR3 DNA sequence: TGCGCCAGCACCGCGAGTCTGTCACCCCTCCACTTT. Residues: CASTASLSPLHF. The chain carries TRBV10-2 and TRBJ1-6, with D uncertain. Trimming pared 7 bases from V and 10 bases from J, leaving 11 bases between. Germline CDR1 reads WSHSY; CDR2 reads SAAADI. The CDR3 spans 12 residues.

The rearrangement uses TRBV3-1 and TRBJ2-1; D perhaps matches TRBD2 (5 bases). CDR3 length: 16 residues. The ends were cut back, 4 bases at V and 0 bases at J, with 13 bases in the middle. Germline values: CDR1 LGHDT, CDR2 YNNKEL (reference sequence). This CDR3 is CASSPNAGSSYNEQFF. DNA of the CDR3: TGTGCCAGCAGCCCGAACGCGGGTAGCTCCTACAATGAGCAGTTCTTC.

This clonotype has at least ten counts. This chain uses TRBV18 with TRBJ2-7; D is possibly TRBD1 or TRBD2 (6 bases each). Looked up from germline, CDR1 is KGHSH and CDR2 is LQKENI. V shed 6 bases and J shed 0 bases, with 24 bases lying between them. This CDR3 spans 18 amino acids. DNA of the CDR3: TGTGCCAGCTCGTACAGGGCCGGGGGTCCTACCGCCTCCTACGAGCAGTACTTC. Residues: CASSYRAGGPTASYEQYF.

This sequence joins TRBV20-1 and TRBJ2-1, with D perhaps TRBD1 (7 bases). The V end was cut by 8 bases, the J end by 7 bases, with 21 bases between. This CDR3 is built from 14 residues. Germline assignment: CDR1 DFQATT and CDR2 SNEGSKA (reference sequence). The DNA for the CDR3 is TGCAGTCCCACCTCAGGGGGGATTAGGAATGAGCAGTTCTTC. This gives the protein CSPTSGGIRNEQFF.

The CDR3 DNA follows: TGCAGCGTAGTCCGGGACCTAAAAGAGACCCAGTACTTC. Its translation is CSVVRDLKETQYF. The chain has TRBV29-1 and TRBJ2-5; tentatively, D is TRBD1 or TRBD2 (5 bases each). The CDR3 loop spans 13 amino acids. The ends were cut back, 6 bases at V and 3 bases at J, with 14 bases in the middle. CDR1 is SQVTM and CDR2 is ANQGSEA in the germline V gene.

V is TRBV15 and J is TRBJ1-1, with D hard to call. Germline CDR1 reads LNHNV; CDR2 reads YYDKDF (reference sequence). With 0 bases removed from V and 10 bases from J, the gap between germline ends came to 18 bases. The CDR3 extends over 15 amino acids. CDR3 amino acids: CATSREEGYSFGAFF. The CDR3 DNA sequence: TGTGCCACCAGCAGAGAGGAAGGATATTCCTTTGGAGCTTTCTTT.

This clonotype was recorded many times. This chain links TRBV19 with TRBJ2-1, with 11 bases that match TRBD2. CDR1 is LNHDA and CDR2 is SQIVND in the germline V gene (reference sequence). The CDR3 spans 17 residues. V lost 3 bases, J lost 5 bases, and 9 bases stayed unmatched. The CDR3 sequence: CASSIGPSGRTNNEQFF. The DNA of the CDR3 is TGTGCCAGTAGTATCGGCCCTAGCGGGAGGACGAACAATGAGCAGTTCTTC.

This clonotype was detected many times. The CDR3 reads CASSFAGQGDTEAFF. CDR3 nucleotides: TGTGCCAGCAGTTTTGCGGGACAGGGGGACACTGAAGCTTTCTTT. The chain employs TRBV28 and TRBJ1-1, with TRBD1 identical over 11 bases. V shed 3 bases, J shed 3 bases, and the junction held 3 bases outside the gene matches. Per germline, CDR1 MDHEN and CDR2 SYDVKM. CDR3 length: 15 residues.

V usage is TRBV29-1 and J usage is TRBJ1-1; D is perhaps TRBD1 (6 bases). Per the germline V gene, CDR1 is SQVTM and CDR2 is ANQGSEA. The V and J ends lost 3 bases and 5 bases respectively, with 10 bases between them. This CDR3 has 12 residues. CDR3 protein: CSVDRGKTEAFF. DNA for the CDR3: TGCAGCGTTGACAGGGGAAAAACTGAAGCTTTCTTT.

This clonotype was picked up many times. This chain joins TRBV10-3 and TRBJ2-7; 7 positions agree with TRBD2. The V gene's germline CDR1 is ENHRY and CDR2 SYGVKD. The CDR3 has 19 residues. The junction had 17 bases not matched to a gene; V was cut back by 3 bases and J by 0 bases. CDR3 coding DNA: TGTGCCATCAGTGACCCCCAAGGACCGTGGGGGGGGATCTCCTACGAGCAGTACTTC. Its translation: CAISDPQGPWGGISYEQYF.

V gene TRBV5-1 combines with J gene TRBJ2-7; no clear D gene. The CDR3 runs to 13 residues. Trimming took off 0 bases at V and 1 base at J, with 5 bases between the two ends. Germline V gives CDR1 SGHRS, CDR2 YFSETQ. CDR3: CASSLEWSYEQYF. The CDR3 DNA reads TGCGCCAGCAGCTTGGAGTGGTCCTACGAGCAGTACTTC.

V and J are TRBV15 and TRBJ2-1, with a weak D call TRBD1 (6 bases). The CDR3 sequence is 14 residues long. V was trimmed by 6 bases and J by 6 bases, leaving 15 bases between them. Germline CDR1 and CDR2: LNHNV and YYDKDF (reference sequence). The CDR3 loop reads CATRGGFAANEQFF. The CDR3 DNA reads as TGTGCCACCAGAGGGGGATTTGCTGCCAATGAGCAGTTCTTC. The full variable domain, with the rest looked up from reference TRBV15 and TRBJ2-1, is DAMVIQNPRYQVTQFGKPVTLSCSQTLNHNVMYWYQQKSSQAPKLLFHYYDKDFNNEADTPDNFQSRRPNTSFCFLDIRSPGLGDTAMYLCATRGGFAANEQFFGPGTRLTVL.

This clonotype was counted ten times or more. V gene TRBV5-5 combines with J gene TRBJ2-3; D is unclear. This CDR3 has 14 amino acids. Per germline, CDR1 SGHKS and CDR2 YYEKEE (reference sequence). Trimming removed 0 bases from V and 4 bases from J, with 9 bases in between. The CDR3 DNA sequence: TGTGCCAGCAGCTTGGTAAGGGCCGCAGATACGCAGTATTTT. Residues: CASSLVRAADTQYF. The complete variable domain, with remaining parts taken from reference TRBV5-5 and TRBJ2-3, reads DAGVTQSPTHLIKTRGQQVTLRCSPISGHKSVSWYQQVLGQGPQFIFQYYEKEERGRGNFPDRFSARQFPNYSSELNVNALLLGDSALYLCASSLVRAADTQYFGPGTRLTVL.

V is TRBV14 and J is TRBJ2-7; 11 positions agree with TRBD1. J lost 4 bases, V lost 4 bases, and 6 bases had no gene match. The V gene's germline CDR1 is SGHDN and CDR2 FVKESK. The CDR3 covers 15 residues. CDR3 bases: TGTGCCAGCAGCCGCCTAGGGACAGGGGGGTACGAGCAGTACTTC. Translating gives CASSRLGTGGYEQYF.

The sample holds many counts of this clonotype. V and J are TRBV5-4 and TRBJ2-7; possible D gene TRBD2, 6 bases. Trimming took 2 bases from V and 7 from J, leaving 13 bases between them. Per the germline V gene, CDR1 is SGHNT and CDR2 is YYREEE (reference sequence). The CDR3 has 13 amino acids. DNA for the CDR3: TGTGCCAGCAGCTTATTGGGGGGAGGAGAGCAGTACTTC. This codes for CASSLLGGGEQYF.

This chain uses TRBV20-1 with TRBJ2-7; the match to TRBD1 covers 11 bases. The CDR3 is 13 amino acids. The trim removed 6 bases at V and 4 bases at J, leaving 5 bases unmatched. Germline-derived CDR1 and CDR2 are DFQATT and SNEGSKA (reference sequence). CDR3 sequence (DNA): TGCAGTGCCTGGACAGGGGGCAAGTACGAGCAGTACTTC. This translates into CSAWTGGKYEQYF.

Many counts were recorded for this clonotype. This rearrangement joins TRBV11-2 to TRBJ1-3; the D gene is possibly TRBD1 (6 bases). Germline values: CDR1 SGHAT, CDR2 FQNNGV. The CDR3 runs 14 residues. Trimming stripped 7 bases from V and 7 bases from J, with 17 bases between. The DNA for the CDR3 is TGTGCCAGCAAACTACCGGAGGGGGGGAACACCATATATTTT. It encodes CASKLPEGGNTIYF.

This clonotype was seen ten or more times. This sequence joins TRBV5-5 and TRBJ2-5; D might be TRBD1 (6 bases). The CDR3 contains 15 residues. CDR1 SGHKS and CDR2 YYEKEE come from the germline V gene (reference sequence). V lost 6 bases to trimming and J lost 0 bases, with 15 bases between them. The CDR3 spells CASMVGALNQETQYF. The DNA for the CDR3 is TGTGCCAGCATGGTGGGGGCGCTGAACCAAGAGACCCAGTACTTC.

This rearrangement joins TRBV20-1 to TRBJ2-7; TRBD2 agrees at 11 bases. J gave up 0 bases and V 1 base, and 2 bases lay outside the gene matches. This CDR3 has 15 residues. Germline V lookup: CDR1 DFQATT, CDR2 SNEGSKA (reference sequence). CDR3 amino acids: CSARGSGRASYEQYF. The CDR3 nucleotides read TGCAGTGCTAGAGGTAGCGGGAGGGCCTCCTACGAGCAGTACTTC.

This chain uses TRBV6-1 with TRBJ2-1, with D tentatively TRBD1 or TRBD2 (6 bases each). CDR3 length: 15 residues. V was trimmed by 2 bases and J by 6 bases, leaving 14 bases between them. The germline gives CDR1 MNHNS, CDR2 SASEGT. The CDR3 bases are TGTGCCAGCAGTGAATGGGGGGCGCTCGTCAATGAGCAGTTCTTC. It encodes CASSEWGALVNEQFF.

In this sample, this clonotype turned up many times. The V call is TRBV29-1, the J call TRBJ2-7; TRBD1 agrees at 7 bases. The CDR3 consists of 13 residues. J was trimmed by 3 bases and V by 2 bases; bases with no gene match: 4. Germline values: CDR1 SQVTM, CDR2 ANQGSEA. CDR3 protein: CSVELTGFYEQYF. The CDR3 coding sequence is TGCAGCGTTGAACTGACAGGGTTCTACGAGCAGTACTTC.